This T cell receptor beta chain was found in a study of T cells in tuberculosis. Sorting used thawed, overnight-rested PBMC stained with anti-CD3, a viability dye and GMM-loaded CD1B tetramer. CD1B tetramers were loaded with Rhodococcus equi-derived C32 glucose monomycolate. Germline V lookup: CDR1 LNHNV, CDR2 YYDKDF (reference sequence). This CDR3 has 19 residues. Trimming took 1 base from V and 1 from J; bases not matched to a gene: 11. This clone was seen a single time. TCRdb's copy holds only in-frame clones and misses some; the assay was immunoSEQ multiplex PCR. This table holds some 60,000 clones, about 86% found once.

The source material was CD1b-GMM tetramer-negative cells sorted from PBMCs. The clonotype originates from an adult woman with latent tuberculosis. This chain joins TRBV15 and TRBJ2-5; TRBD1 matches 11 bases. CDR3 loop: CATSRAGPWTGGRQETQYF. The CDR3 coding sequence is TGTGCCACCAGCAGAGCCGGGCCCTGGACAGGGGGCCGCCAAGAGACCCAGTACTTC.